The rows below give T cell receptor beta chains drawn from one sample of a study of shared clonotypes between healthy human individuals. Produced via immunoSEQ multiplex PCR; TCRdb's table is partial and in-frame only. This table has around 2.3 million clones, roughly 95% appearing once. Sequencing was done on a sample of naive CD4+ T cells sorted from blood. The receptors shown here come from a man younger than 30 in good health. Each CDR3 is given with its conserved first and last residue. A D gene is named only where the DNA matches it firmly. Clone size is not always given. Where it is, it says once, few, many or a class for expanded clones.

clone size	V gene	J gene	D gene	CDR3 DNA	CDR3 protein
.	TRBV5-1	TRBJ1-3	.	TGCGCCAGCAGCTTGACAGGGAGGGGTGGAAACACCATATATTTT	CASSLTGRGGNTIYF
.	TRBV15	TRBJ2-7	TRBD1	TGTGCCACCAGCGTGCGTTCCGGGACAGGGAGGGACGAGCAGTACTTC	CATSVRSGTGRDEQYF
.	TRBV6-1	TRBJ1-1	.	TGTGCCAGCAGTGAAGTTTGGGGGGTGAACACTGAAGCTTTCTTT	CASSEVWGVNTEAFF
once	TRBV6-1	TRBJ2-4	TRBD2	TGTGCCAGCAGCGAAAAAACGATACTAGCGGGGGTGGACATTCAGTACTTC	CASSEKTILAGVDIQYF
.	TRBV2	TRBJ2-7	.	TGTGCCAGCACCCAGGGGAGAGGGGCCACCTACGAGCAGTACTTC	CASTQGRGATYEQYF
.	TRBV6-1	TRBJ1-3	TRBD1	TGTGCCAGCAGTGGGGACAGCTTCTCTGGAAACACCATATATTTT	CASSGDSFSGNTIYF
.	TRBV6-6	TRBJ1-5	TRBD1	TGTGCCAGCAAACAGGGGGGGAAACCGGCCCAGCATTTT	CASKQGGKPAQHF
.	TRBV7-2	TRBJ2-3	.	TGTGCCAGCGACAGCGGGAGCACAGATACGCAGTATTTT	CASDSGSTDTQYF
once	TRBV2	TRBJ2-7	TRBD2	TGTGCCAGCAGGGTGACTAGCGGGAGCCACGAGCAGTACTTC	CASRVTSGSHEQYF
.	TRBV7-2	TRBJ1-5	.	TGTGCCAGCGGATTTTCTAGCAATCAGCCCCAGCATTTT	CASGFSSNQPQHF
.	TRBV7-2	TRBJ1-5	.	TGTGCCAGCAGGAGAGGGGCTTATGATCAGCCCCAGCATTTT	CASRRGAYDQPQHF
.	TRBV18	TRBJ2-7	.	TGTGCCAGCTCACCACCTATGGGTCAGGGGAACTACGAGCAGTACTTC	CASSPPMGQGNYEQYF
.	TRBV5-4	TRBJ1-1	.	TGTGCCAGCAGCTTGGATGCGGGGGCGGATACTGAAGCTTTCTTT	CASSLDAGADTEAFF
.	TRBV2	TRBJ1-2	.	TGTGCCAGCACCCCCGACGGAACCGACTATGGCTACACCTTC	CASTPDGTDYGYTF
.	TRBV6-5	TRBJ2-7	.	TGTGCCAGCAGTTACCAGGGTTTGGGCGAGCAGTACTTC	CASSYQGLGEQYF
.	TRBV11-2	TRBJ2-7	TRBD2	TGTGCCAGCAGCCAGGGACTAGCGGGAGTCTACGAGCAGTACTTC	CASSQGLAGVYEQYF
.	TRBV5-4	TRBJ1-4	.	TGTGCCAGCAGCTTGTATGACCGGGATGAAAAACTGTTTTTT	CASSLYDRDEKLFF
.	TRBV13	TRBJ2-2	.	TGTGCCAGCAGCGGACCTTCAGGGGCATCCGGGGAGCTGTTTTTT	CASSGPSGASGELFF
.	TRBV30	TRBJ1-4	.	TGTGCCTGGAGGTTGGGACCCCGGGTGATTTTT	CAWRLGPRVIF
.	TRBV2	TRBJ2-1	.	TGTGCCAGCAGTGAAGCGGGAGGTCAATACAATGAGCAGTTCTTC	CASSEAGGQYNEQFF
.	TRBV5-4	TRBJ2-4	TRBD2	TGTGCCAGCAGCACGGGACTAGCGGGTCAAAACATTCAGTACTTC	CASSTGLAGQNIQYF
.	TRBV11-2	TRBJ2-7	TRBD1	TGTGCCAGCAGCCCGGGCCGACAGGGGATGCAGTACTTC	CASSPGRQGMQYF
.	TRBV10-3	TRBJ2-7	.	TGTGCCATCAGTCCAAGCCGCTCTGGGACCGCCTACGAGCAGTACTTC	CAISPSRSGTAYEQYF
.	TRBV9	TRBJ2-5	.	TGTGCCAGCAGCAGGGGACATACCCAAGAGACCCAGTACTTC	CASSRGHTQETQYF
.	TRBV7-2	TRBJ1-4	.	TGTGCCAGCAGCGCGAGGGGGGAGTGGGGTGAAAAACTGTTTTTT	CASSARGEWGEKLFF
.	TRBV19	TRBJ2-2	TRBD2	TGTGCCAGTAGACCGAGTGGACTAGCGGGATTAAACACCGGGGAGCTGTTTTTT	CASRPSGLAGLNTGELFF
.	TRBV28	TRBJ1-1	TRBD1	TGTGCCAGCTTCGAGGGGGCCGGCACTGAAGCTTTCTTT	CASFEGAGTEAFF
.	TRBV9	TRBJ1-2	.	TGTGCCAGCAGCGTAGACGGGGTTCTTTATGGCTTTGCCTTC	CASSVDGVLYGFAF
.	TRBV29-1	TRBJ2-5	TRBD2	TGCAGCGTTGAGGTTTTCCGACTAGCGGGGAGCCAAGAGACCCAGTACTTC	CSVEVFRLAGSQETQYF
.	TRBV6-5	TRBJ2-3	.	TGTGCCAGCAGTTTGGACACCACAGATACGCAGTATTTT	CASSLDTTDTQYF
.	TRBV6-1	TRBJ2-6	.	TGTGCCAGCAGTGGCAGGTTGTCTGGGGCCAACGTCCTGACTTTC	CASSGRLSGANVLTF
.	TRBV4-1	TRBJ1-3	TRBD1	TGCGCCAGCAGCCAAAGGGGGCCTGGAAACACCATATATTTT	CASSQRGPGNTIYF
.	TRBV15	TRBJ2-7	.	TGTGCCACCAGCAGAGACGCACGGTCCTACGAGCAGTACTTC	CATSRDARSYEQYF
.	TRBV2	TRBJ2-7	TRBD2	TGTGCCAGCAGCCCGACTAGCGGGAGGGCCTTCTCCTACGAGCAGTACTTC	CASSPTSGRAFSYEQYF
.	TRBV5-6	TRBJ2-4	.	TGTGCCAGCAGCTTGAGTCGGTCGGCAGGGAGAAACATTCAGTACTTC	CASSLSRSAGRNIQYF
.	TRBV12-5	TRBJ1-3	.	TGTGCTAGTGCCACCTGGTCCGGACAACTTGCCGACACCATATATTTT	CASATWSGQLADTIYF
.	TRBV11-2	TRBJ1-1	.	TGTGCCAGTAGATTAGGGCTGAACACTGAAGCTTTCTTT	CASRLGLNTEAFF
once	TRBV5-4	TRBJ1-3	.	TGTGCCAGCAGCTTGCAGGGCAAAGCTGGAAACACCATATATTTT	CASSLQGKAGNTIYF
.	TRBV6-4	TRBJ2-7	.	TGTGCCAGCAGTGACTCGAAGAACGTCACGGTATGCTACGAGCAGTACTTC	CASSDSKNVTVCYEQYF
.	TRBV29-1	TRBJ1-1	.	TGCAGCGTTAAGGGTGGGGGGCTGAACACTGAAGCTTTCTTT	CSVKGGGLNTEAFF
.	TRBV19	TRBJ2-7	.	TGTGCCAGTAGTATCGTGGCAGATACCTACGAGCAGTACTTC	CASSIVADTYEQYF
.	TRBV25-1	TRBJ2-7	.	TGTGCCAGCAGTGAGGCAGGTTCGACCTACGAGCAGTACTTC	CASSEAGSTYEQYF
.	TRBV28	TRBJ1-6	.	TGTGCCAGCAGTTACGGGTCACCCCTCCACTTT	CASSYGSPLHF
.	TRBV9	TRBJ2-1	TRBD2	TGTGCCAGCAGCGCCGGGACTAGCGGGGTATTGACTGAGCAGTTCTTC	CASSAGTSGVLTEQFF